This T cell receptor beta chain was identified during a study of cytotoxic CD8 clonotypes in ibrutinib-treated CLL. Study-wide background: Each sample contained, on average, under 270,000 productive templates and roughly 100,000 productive rearrangements.

Study-wide results and limits: Public clonotypes showed up rarely, and on treatment they shrank or held steady.

Looked up from germline, CDR1 is MDHEN and CDR2 is SYDVKM. The CDR3 is made up of 14 amino acids. The trim removed 6 bases at V and 4 bases at J, leaving 8 bases unmatched. Note on this clone: Its antigen is not known.

Investigators sought sequencing depths of between 1 in 200,000 and 1 in 1 million T cells. The data were produced by immunoSEQ multiplex PCR, yet TCRdb's version contains in-frame clones alone and is incomplete. Counted here are 75,000 to 80,000 clones, over 65% occurring once; the ten biggest clones make up less than 40%. This TCR came from a human donor with chronic lymphocytic leukemia. This rearrangement joins TRBV28 to TRBJ1-2; 7 bases align to TRBD1. This specimen consisted of PBMCs, obtained after 24 months of ibrutinib treatment. For the CDR3, the DNA is TGTGCCAGCAGCCCAGGGACAGTTATCTATGGCTACACCTTC. Its translation: CASSPGTVIYGYTF.